One and the same sample provided the 15 T cell receptor beta chains below, sequenced in a study of OX40 agonist ivuxolimab in advanced cancers. Repertoires were generated with immunoSEQ multiplex PCR, while TCRdb's copy carries only in-frame clones and drops some. In the table there are 15,000 to 20,000 clones, 65% to 90% of which are singletons. The sequencing here drew on CD4+ or CD8+ T cells sorted from blood, taken in a trial of the OX40 agonist ivuxolimab. These receptors were taken from an adult with an advanced solid tumor such as melanoma, head and neck, liver or kidney cancer.

The rearrangement uses TRBV4-2 and TRBJ2-3; no definite D call. Germline lookup yields CDR1 LGHNA and CDR2 YNFKEQ. The CDR3 is 13 amino acids. The V gene lost 0 bases and the J gene lost 6 bases, with 7 bases spanning the gap. The CDR3 region is CASSQEARDTQYF. The CDR3 DNA sequence: TGTGCCAGCAGCCAAGAAGCGAGGGATACGCAGTATTTT.

This clone came up a few times. V usage is TRBV5-1 and J usage is TRBJ2-3, with a tentative D call TRBD1 (6 bases). This CDR3 contains 15 residues. The germline CDR1 and CDR2 sequences are SGHRS and YFSETQ. Trimming pared 1 base from V and 0 bases from J, leaving 9 bases between. The CDR3 sequence is CASSLLQGSTDTQYF. The CDR3 DNA is TGCGCCAGCAGCTTGCTCCAGGGGAGCACAGATACGCAGTATTTT. The variable domain in full, completed from reference TRBV5-1 and TRBJ2-3, reads KAGVTQTPRYLIKTRGQQVTLSCSPISGHRSVSWYQQTPGQGLQFLFEYFSETQRNKGNFPGRFSGRQFSNSRSEMNVSTLELGDSALYLCASSLLQGSTDTQYFGPGTRLTVL.

The V call is TRBV2, the J call TRBJ2-5; 7 nucleotides line up with TRBD1. Germline V gives CDR1 SNHLY, CDR2 FYNNEI. V lost 5 bases to trimming and J lost 4 bases; unmatched junction nucleotides: 7. The CDR3 length is 14 residues. In DNA form, the CDR3 reads TGTGCCAGCAGTCCCCAGACAGGGACAGAGACCCAGTACTTC. Translating gives CASSPQTGTETQYF.

The chain is built from TRBV7-9 and TRBJ2-6; D not certain. Germline CDR1 is SEHNR and CDR2 is FQNEAQ (reference sequence). Trimming pared 6 bases from V and 2 bases from J, leaving 8 bases between. This CDR3 is 14 amino acids long. CDR3 sequence reads: CASRPGTGANVLTF. In DNA form, the CDR3 reads TGTGCCAGCAGACCGGGCACTGGGGCCAACGTCCTGACTTTC.

V usage is TRBV7-2 and J usage is TRBJ2-1; D is undetermined. This CDR3 is built from 15 residues. Trimming pared 3 bases from V and 4 bases from J, leaving 13 bases between. Germline values: CDR1 SGHTA, CDR2 FQGNSA. As DNA, the CDR3 is TGTGCCAGCAGCTTGGGAAGGTATAGGTACAATGAGCAGTTCTTC. Protein product: CASSLGRYRYNEQFF.

This chain joins TRBV6-5 and TRBJ1-1; TRBD1 is a possible D gene (6 bases). This CDR3 comprises 12 residues. The germline gives CDR1 MNHEY, CDR2 SVGAGI. With 6 bases removed from V and 7 bases from J, the gap between germline ends came to 12 bases. CDR3 sequence (DNA): TGTGCCAGCAGAAGGACGACAGGTGAAGCTTTCTTT. Translating it yields CASRRTTGEAFF.

The rearrangement uses TRBV2 and TRBJ2-7, with 7 bases identical to TRBD1. CDR1 and CDR2 (germline): SNHLY, FYNNEI. After removal of 6 bases from V and 1 base from J, the junction contained 6 bases not matched to a gene. This CDR3 spans 14 amino acids. The CDR3 DNA sequence: TGTGCCAGCAGCGTTGGGGACAGTTCCTACGAGCAGTACTTC. Protein: CASSVGDSSYEQYF. Based on the CDR3 plus reference TRBV2 and TRBJ2-7, the full variable domain is EPEVTQTPSHQVTQMGQEVILRCVPISNHLYFYWYRQILGQKVEFLVSFYNNEISEKSEIFDDQFSVERPDGSNFTLKIRSTKLEDSAMYFCASSVGDSSYEQYFGPGTRLTVT.

The J gene is TRBJ2-2, the V gene TRBV7-2; the D call may be TRBD1 or TRBD2 (6 bases each). Germline V gene sequence: CDR1 SGHTA, CDR2 FQGNSA. The CDR3 covers 17 residues. Trimming cost V 2 bases and J 2 bases, with 15 bases left between them. The CDR3 is CASSLLYGGRNTGELFF. CDR3 bases: TGTGCCAGCAGCTTACTCTACGGGGGCCGAAACACCGGGGAGCTGTTTTTT.

The V call is TRBV2, the J call TRBJ2-3; possible D gene TRBD2, 6 bases. Germline values: CDR1 SNHLY, CDR2 FYNNEI. The germline V and J ends were trimmed by 4 bases and 2 bases, with 13 bases remaining between them. The CDR3 extends over 15 amino acids. CDR3 sequence reads: CASSVGRQNTDTQYF. CDR3 sequence (DNA): TGTGCCAGCAGTGTGGGGAGGCAGAACACAGATACGCAGTATTTT.

This rearrangement joins TRBV30 to TRBJ2-7; perhaps TRBD2 as D (5 bases). The CDR3 runs to 12 residues. Germline-derived CDR1 and CDR2 are GTSNPN and SVGIG (reference sequence). V shed 5 bases and J shed 6 bases, with 14 bases lying between them. The CDR3 here is CAWGGSTSEQYF. The CDR3 region has the DNA TGTGCCTGGGGCGGGTCTACCTCCGAGCAGTACTTC. Complete variable domain (other parts from reference TRBV30 and TRBJ2-7): SQTIHQWPATLVQPVGSPLSLECTVEGTSNPNLYWYRQAAGRGLQLLFYSVGIGQISSEVPQNLSASRPQDRQFILSSKKLLLSDSGFYLCAWGGSTSEQYFGPGTRLTVT.

This clone has only one observation. The chain joins TRBV6-5 to TRBJ1-2; weak D call: TRBD1 (5 bases). V was trimmed by 0 bases and J by 4 bases, leaving 9 bases between them. The CDR3 length is 14 residues. Germline assignment: CDR1 MNHEY and CDR2 SVGAGI. Here the CDR3 reads CASSYSTATYGYTF. DNA of the CDR3: TGTGCCAGCAGTTACTCGACAGCCACCTATGGCTACACCTTC.

This clone was detected a few times. The chain carries TRBV5-1 and TRBJ2-5, with a tentative D call TRBD1 (6 bases). Trimming left V 4 bases short and J 2 bases short, with 15 bases between. The CDR3 contains 15 residues. The germline CDR1 and CDR2 sequences are SGHRS and YFSETQ. DNA of the CDR3: TGCGCCAGCAGCAGATCACAGGGACCTCAAGAGACCCAGTACTTC. This encodes CASSRSQGPQETQYF.

The chain is built from TRBV6-5 and TRBJ1-5, with D perhaps TRBD1 (5 bases). Germline V gene data show CDR1 as MNHEY and CDR2 as SVGAGI. The CDR3 length is 14 residues. Trimming removed 5 bases from V and 2 bases from J, with 10 bases in between. CDR3 sequence reads: CASSVMGGNQPQHF. CDR3 in DNA: TGTGCCAGCAGTGTCATGGGGGGCAATCAGCCCCAGCATTTT.

The rearrangement joins TRBV30 to TRBJ1-5; perhaps TRBD1 as D (6 bases). This CDR3 has 14 amino acids. Per germline, CDR1 GTSNPN and CDR2 SVGIG (reference sequence). With 5 bases removed from V and 1 base from J, the gap between germline ends came to 12 bases. The DNA of the CDR3 is TGTGCCTGGGTGGGGGGGCTAAGCAATCAGCCCCAGCATTTT. Translating gives CAWVGGLSNQPQHF.

This sequence joins TRBV29-1 and TRBJ2-2; D is tentatively TRBD1 or TRBD2 (6 bases each). Germline CDR1 reads SQVTM; CDR2 reads ANQGSEA. Trimming shortened V by 3 bases and J by 4 bases, and 9 bases separated the two germline ends. The CDR3 has 13 residues. The CDR3 region has the DNA TGCAGCGTTGAGGGGGGCCCCACCGGGGAGCTGTTTTTT. It specifies CSVEGGPTGELFF.